The 26 T cell receptor beta chains reported below all come from one sample, sequenced in a study of blood T cell repertoires in COVID-19. Sequenced by immunoSEQ multiplex PCR; TCRdb stores in-frame clones only, minus some. The repertoire includes about 99,000 clones, around 87% of them detected once, and around 14% sits in the top ten. Sequencing used peripheral blood. The source of these receptors is a man aged 45 to 65 with acute or convalescent COVID-19.

The chain uses TRBV2 and TRBJ1-5; D may be TRBD1 (5 bases). Germline assignment: CDR1 SNHLY and CDR2 FYNNEI. V lost 6 bases and J 5 bases, leaving 32 bases between the germline ends. The CDR3 contains 20 residues. The CDR3: CASSQGRGVVLLTPDQPQHF. The CDR3 DNA reads as TGTGCCAGCAGCCAGGGACGGGGGGTCGTTTTACTAACCCCTGATCAGCCCCAGCATTTT.

This sequence joins TRBV7-8 and TRBJ2-5; 7 nucleotides agree with TRBD2. Looked up from germline, CDR1 is SGHVS and CDR2 is FQNEAQ. V lost 5 bases to trimming and J lost 4 bases; unmatched junction nucleotides: 10. There are 15 residues in the CDR3. The CDR3 loop is CASSQPRGSIETQYF. The CDR3 DNA reads as TGTGCCAGCAGCCAGCCCCGCGGGAGTATAGAGACCCAGTACTTC.

This clone was picked up a small number of times. The rearrangement uses TRBV24-1 and TRBJ1-3; no clear D. V was pared by 3 bases and J by 0 bases, with 8 bases between. The germline CDR1 and CDR2 sequences are KGHDR and SFDVKD. The CDR3 has 15 amino acids. The CDR3 DNA sequence: TGTGCCACCAGTGATCCGAACGGCTCTGGAAACACCATATATTTT. It codes for CATSDPNGSGNTIYF.

This clone was observed a few times. This sequence joins TRBV4-1 and TRBJ1-1, with a tentative D call TRBD1 (6 bases). Trimming pared 1 base from V and 4 bases from J, leaving 16 bases between. This CDR3 comprises 16 residues. Germline assignment: CDR1 MGHRA and CDR2 YSYEKL. Here the CDR3 reads CASSQGVYREGTEAFF. The CDR3 bases are TGCGCCAGCAGCCAAGGAGTTTACAGGGAGGGCACTGAAGCTTTCTTT.

This chain links TRBV5-4 with TRBJ2-3; D unresolved. CDR1 and CDR2 (germline): SGHNT, YYREEE (reference sequence). The CDR3 runs 15 residues. V shed 4 bases and J shed 2 bases, with 14 bases lying between them. CDR3 sequence (DNA): TGTGCCAGCAGCACCCGCCTAGGTACCACAGATACGCAGTATTTT. Translating gives CASSTRLGTTDTQYF.

This chain uses TRBV30 with TRBJ1-2, with 9 positions matching TRBD1. The CDR3 is made up of 15 amino acids. Germline trimming cut 4 bases from V and 8 bases from J; bases unmatched to any gene: 14. Germline CDR1 is GTSNPN and CDR2 is SVGIG (reference sequence). The CDR3 protein is CAWNIYPGTGHGYTF. The CDR3 DNA sequence: TGTGCCTGGAACATTTATCCCGGGACAGGGCACGGCTACACCTTC.

This chain uses TRBV19 with TRBJ1-3; 11 nucleotides agree with TRBD1. V dropped 5 bases and J dropped 3; count of bases not matched to a gene: 6. CDR3 length: 16 amino acids. Germline lookup yields CDR1 LNHDA and CDR2 SQIVND (reference sequence). The CDR3 nucleotides read TGTGCCAGTAGTTCCCGGACAGGGGGCTATGGAAACACCATATATTTT. As protein: CASSSRTGGYGNTIYF. Supplemented by reference TRBV19 and TRBJ1-3, the full variable domain reads DGGITQSPKYLFRKEGQNVTLSCEQNLNHDAMYWYRQDPGQGLRLIYYSQIVNDFQKGDIAEGYSVSREKKESFPLTVTSAQKNPTAFYLCASSSRTGGYGNTIYFGEGSWLTVV.

The chain has TRBV18 and TRBJ1-1, with TRBD1 matching 7 bases. Germline trimming cut 2 bases from V and 1 base from J; bases unmatched to any gene: 4. Germline V gene lookup returns CDR1 KGHSH and CDR2 LQKENI. The CDR3 loop spans 15 amino acids. CDR3 region: CASSPIEGANTEAFF. Written as DNA, the CDR3 is TGTGCCAGCTCACCAATTGAGGGGGCGAACACTGAAGCTTTCTTT. Complete variable domain (other parts from reference TRBV18 and TRBJ1-1): NAGVMQNPRHLVRRRGQEARLRCSPMKGHSHVYWYRQLPEEGLKFMVYLQKENIIDESGMPKERFSAEFPKEGPSILRIQQVVRGDSAAYFCASSPIEGANTEAFFGQGTRLTVV.

The CDR3 DNA reads TGTGCCAGCAGCTTGGCCGTTTCTAGCAGTTACGAGCAGTACTTC. Amino acid sequence: CASSLAVSSSYEQYF. This chain connects TRBV5-4 to TRBJ2-7; the D gene is possibly TRBD2 (5 bases). V dropped 0 bases and J dropped 4 bases, with 14 bases sitting between them. CDR3 length: 15 amino acids. The germline gives CDR1 SGHNT, CDR2 YYREEE (reference sequence).

The chain uses TRBV2 and TRBJ2-1; D call uncertain. CDR3 size: 12 residues. Germline loops: CDR1 SNHLY, CDR2 FYNNEI. V lost 8 bases, J lost 9 bases, and 14 bases lay in between. The CDR3, as DNA: TGTGCCAGCTACCCCGGCGGCGGTGAGCAGTTCTTC. This gives the protein CASYPGGGEQFF.

V is TRBV15 and J is TRBJ2-7; D is perhaps TRBD2 (5 bases). The germline V and J ends were trimmed by 5 bases and 3 bases, with 8 bases remaining between them. The CDR3 loop spans 12 amino acids. Germline V gene data show CDR1 as LNHNV and CDR2 as YYDKDF (reference sequence). In DNA, the CDR3 is TGTGCCACCAGCGAGGGCCTCTACGAGCAGTACTTC. Translation: CATSEGLYEQYF.

The gene calls are TRBV6-5 and TRBJ1-5, with TRBD1 as a possible D gene (6 bases). The V gene's germline CDR1 is MNHEY and CDR2 SVGAGI. V lost 9 bases and J lost 3, with 15 bases in between. CDR3 length equals 14 residues. This CDR3 reads CASLLTGNNQPQHF. The CDR3 coding sequence is TGTGCCAGTTTACTTACAGGGAACAATCAGCCCCAGCATTTT.

The chain carries TRBV19 and TRBJ1-2; D unclear. The germline V and J ends were trimmed by 3 bases and 0 bases, with 8 bases remaining between them. The germline CDR1 and CDR2 sequences are LNHDA and SQIVND (reference sequence). The CDR3 spans 14 residues. The CDR3 loop reads CASSIRLANYGYTF. CDR3 in DNA: TGTGCCAGTAGTATCAGGTTAGCTAACTATGGCTACACCTTC.

V is TRBV15 and J is TRBJ2-1; no clear D gene. CDR3 length: 13 amino acids. V dropped 0 bases and J dropped 7 bases, with 7 bases sitting between them. The germline CDR1 and CDR2 sequences are LNHNV and YYDKDF (reference sequence). In DNA, the CDR3 is TGTGCCACCAGCAGAGATCTTAGAAATGAGCAGTTCTTC. Protein product: CATSRDLRNEQFF.

The rearrangement joins TRBV6-5 to TRBJ1-6; 9 nucleotides line up with TRBD1. Germline CDR1 MNHEY, CDR2 SVGAGI. Unmatched junction bases numbered 10, after V lost 7 bases and J lost 12 bases. This CDR3 comprises 14 residues. This CDR3 is CASKGQGIMEPLHF. The CDR3, as DNA: TGTGCCAGCAAAGGACAGGGGATAATGGAACCCCTCCACTTT.

This sequence joins TRBV7-8 and TRBJ2-2; D is uncertain. Trimming removed 5 bases from V and 0 bases from J, with 13 bases in between. Germline loops: CDR1 SGHVS, CDR2 FQNEAQ. The CDR3 runs to 16 residues. The CDR3 is CASSPRRVSNTGELFF. CDR3 DNA sequence: TGTGCCAGCAGCCCGCGGCGAGTCTCGAACACCGGGGAGCTGTTTTTT.

This clone occurred once. The chain recombines TRBV24-1 with TRBJ1-2; D remains ambiguous. The V gene lost 4 bases and the J gene lost 5 bases, with 16 bases spanning the gap. Germline V gene lookup returns CDR1 KGHDR and CDR2 SFDVKD. The CDR3 covers 15 residues. In DNA form, the CDR3 reads TGTGCCACCAGTGACTCGGACTCGCCCCCGTATGGCTACACCTTC. Translating it yields CATSDSDSPPYGYTF.

The J gene is TRBJ2-7, the V gene TRBV6-4; 7 positions match TRBD1. The V gene end was trimmed by 6 bases and the J gene end by 4 bases; junction bases not matched to a gene: 15. The CDR3 sequence is 16 residues long. Per germline, CDR1 MRHNA and CDR2 SNTAGT. The CDR3 nucleotides are TGTGCCAGCAGGGCCTCAGGGGGAGAGACTTTATACGAGCAGTACTTC. This gives the protein CASRASGGETLYEQYF.

V usage is TRBV27 and J usage is TRBJ1-6, with 10 bases identical to TRBD1. Unmatched junction bases numbered 5, after V lost 3 bases and J lost 9 bases. The CDR3 loop spans 15 amino acids. CDR1 is MNHEY and CDR2 is SMNVEV in the germline V gene (reference sequence). The CDR3 DNA sequence: TGTGCCAGCAGTTTCGCGGGACAGGGGTCTTCACCCCTCCACTTT. The encoded protein is CASSFAGQGSSPLHF.

This rearrangement joins TRBV5-8 to TRBJ2-1, with D hard to call. The ends were cut back, 2 bases at V and 0 bases at J, with 9 bases in the middle. Germline V gives CDR1 SGHTS, CDR2 YDEGEE. The CDR3 is 15 residues long. The DNA of the CDR3 is TGTGCCAGCAGCTTAAACGGGTTCTCCTACAATGAGCAGTTCTTC. It codes for CASSLNGFSYNEQFF.

This sequence joins TRBV27 and TRBJ2-5, with 8 bases lining up with TRBD2. CDR1 and CDR2 (germline): MNHEY, SMNVEV (reference sequence). The CDR3 has 14 amino acids. Trimming at V came to 5 bases and at J to 1 base, leaving 3 bases not matched to a gene. The CDR3 reads CASSLAGLQETQYF. CDR3 nucleotide sequence: TGTGCCAGCAGTCTAGCGGGCCTCCAAGAGACCCAGTACTTC.

The gene calls are TRBV29-1 and TRBJ2-1; 7 nucleotides line up with TRBD2. J lost 9 bases, V lost 5 bases, and 19 bases had no gene match. Germline CDR1 is SQVTM and CDR2 is ANQGSEA. The CDR3 is made up of 16 amino acids. The CDR3 DNA reads as TGCAGCGTTTCCGTCCGACTCTTGGGGGGGGGTCGTGAGCAGTTCTTC. It specifies CSVSVRLLGGGREQFF.

The rearrangement joins TRBV4-1 to TRBJ2-2; perhaps TRBD1 as D (8 bases). This CDR3 has 19 residues. Germline loops: CDR1 MGHRA, CDR2 YSYEKL. Between the trimmed V and J ends, which lost 5 bases and 3 bases, there was a span of 25 bases. The CDR3 DNA reads as TGCGCCAGCAGCTTCCGACAGGGGACTACTAGCGTCGACACCGGGGAGCTGTTTTTT. Translated, it gives CASSFRQGTTSVDTGELFF.

The chain has TRBV24-1 and TRBJ1-2; 8 bases match TRBD1. Germline CDR1 reads KGHDR; CDR2 reads SFDVKD. V was clipped by 2 bases and J by 6 bases; unmatched bases: 13. This CDR3 spans 17 amino acids. The CDR3, as DNA: TGTGCCACCAGTGATTCGCCGGGACAGGATAAGTCGGATGGCTACACCTTC. Translated: CATSDSPGQDKSDGYTF.

This sequence joins TRBV7-9 and TRBJ1-5, with 7 bases aligning to TRBD1. V lost 5 bases, J lost 0 bases, and 4 bases stayed unmatched. Germline CDR1 is SEHNR and CDR2 is FQNEAQ (reference sequence). This CDR3 region has 15 residues. CDR3 coding DNA: TGTGCCAGCAGCCCGGGACAGTATAGCAATCAGCCCCAGCATTTT. Residues: CASSPGQYSNQPQHF.

This clone appeared once. CDR3 sequence reads: CASSLGLDTEAFF. Here the CDR3 DNA reads TGTGCCAGCAGTTTAGGCTTGGACACTGAAGCTTTCTTT. The chain recombines TRBV28 with TRBJ1-1; D is unresolved. The CDR3 has 13 residues. Looked up from germline, CDR1 is MDHEN and CDR2 is SYDVKM. V was pared by 2 bases and J by 3 bases, with 7 bases between.